The 12 T cell receptor beta chains in this list originate from one sample, sequenced in a study of blood T cell repertoires in COVID-19. Profiled with immunoSEQ multiplex PCR; TCRdb holds only in-frame clones, not every one. The sample lists around 220,000 clones, around 84% seen once, with approximately 6.5% in the top ten. What was sequenced was PBMCs or T cells enriched from blood (not recorded which). The receptors come from a woman aged 40 to 50 who had recovered from COVID-19.

A single count supports this clone. The CDR3 coding sequence is TGCGCCAGCAGCTTGTACAGAGTAACAGATACGCAGTATTTT. Residues: CASSLYRVTDTQYF. The chain is built from TRBV5-1 and TRBJ2-3; D gene ambiguous. Germline V gene lookup returns CDR1 SGHRS and CDR2 YFSETQ. The CDR3 has 14 residues. V lost 1 base and J lost 3, with 9 bases in between.

This clone was seen more than once but under ten times. V and J are TRBV12-3 or TRBV12-4 and TRBJ1-2; D ambiguous. CDR3 length equals 12 residues. Between the trimmed V and J ends, which lost 4 bases and 4 bases, there was a span of 7 bases. CDR3 amino acids: CASSYEPYGYTF. The CDR3 nucleotides read TGTGCCAGCAGTTACGAGCCCTATGGCTACACCTTC.

The chain employs TRBV19 and TRBJ1-5, with 7 bases aligning to TRBD1. The CDR3 totals 16 residues. The J segment lost 6 bases and the V segment lost 4 bases, leaving 12 bases of the junction unmatched. Germline V gives CDR1 LNHDA, CDR2 SQIVND (reference sequence). Here the CDR3 reads CASSTPGQINVQPQHF. For the CDR3, the DNA is TGTGCCAGTAGTACCCCGGGACAGATTAACGTTCAGCCCCAGCATTTT. Looking up the rest from reference TRBV19 and TRBJ1-5 gives the full variable domain: DGGITQSPKYLFRKEGQNVTLSCEQNLNHDAMYWYRQDPGQGLRLIYYSQIVNDFQKGDIAEGYSVSREKKESFPLTVTSAQKNPTAFYLCASSTPGQINVQPQHFGDGTRLSIL.

The genes are TRBV11-2 and TRBJ2-7; the match to TRBD1 covers 7 bases. CDR1 and CDR2 (germline): SGHAT, FQNNGV. J was trimmed by 0 bases and V by 3 bases; bases with no gene match: 5. This CDR3 contains 15 residues. The CDR3 here is CASSLGQLNSYEQYF. The CDR3 nucleotides read TGTGCCAGCAGCTTGGGACAGCTCAACTCCTACGAGCAGTACTTC.

CDR3 DNA: TGTGCCAGCAGCCAAGGACTAGCGGGAGGCTTTTACAATGAGCAGTTCTTC. Protein: CASSQGLAGGFYNEQFF. The rearrangement links TRBV3-1 (or the pseudogene TRBV3-2) to TRBJ2-1, with TRBD2 matching 13 bases. CDR1 and CDR2 (germline): LGHDT, YNNKEL (reference sequence). This CDR3 is built from 17 residues. The J segment lost 4 bases and the V segment lost 1 base, leaving 4 bases of the junction unmatched.

Here the CDR3 reads CASSYPPGAASQETQYF. CDR3 DNA sequence: TGTGCCAGCAGTTACCCACCTGGAGCAGCGTCTCAAGAGACCCAGTACTTC. The V gene is TRBV6-2 or TRBV6-3, the J gene TRBJ2-5, with D unresolved. This CDR3 spans 17 amino acids. The V end was cut by 2 bases, the J end by 2 bases, with 18 bases between. Per the germline V gene, CDR1 is MNHEY and CDR2 is SVGEGT.

This clone was seen a single time. V and J are TRBV2 and TRBJ2-4; D may be TRBD1 (6 bases). This CDR3 spans 15 amino acids. CDR1 SNHLY and CDR2 FYNNEI come from the germline V gene. Trimming shortened V by 5 bases and J by 8 bases, and 19 bases separated the two germline ends. The CDR3 DNA is TGTGCCAGCAGTCGGGACCGCACCCCAGGGGACATTCAGTACTTC. Translated: CASSRDRTPGDIQYF.

Regarding this clone: The sample contains more than one DNA sequence encoding this CDR3. The chain combines TRBV18 with TRBJ2-3; the D gene is possibly TRBD2 (5 bases). The CDR3 runs to 14 residues. In germline, CDR1 is KGHSH, CDR2 LQKENI. The germline V and J ends were trimmed by 0 bases and 3 bases, with 7 bases remaining between them. DNA of the CDR3: TGTGCCAGCTCACCACCAGGCGGGACAGATACGCAGTATTTT. Protein: CASSPPGGTDTQYF.

CDR3 sequence (DNA): TGTGCCAGCTCGGCATTCGGGACAGGTGGTAAAGATACGCAGTATTTT. This gives the protein CASSAFGTGGKDTQYF. This chain connects TRBV19 to TRBJ2-3; 8 bases are a match to TRBD1. Per germline, CDR1 LNHDA and CDR2 SQIVND (reference sequence). This CDR3 has 16 amino acids. The junction had 16 bases not matched to a gene; V was cut back by 9 bases and J by 5 bases.

The chain has TRBV27 and TRBJ1-6; TRBD1 is a possible D gene (5 bases). The CDR3 has 14 amino acids. Trimming removed 3 bases at V and 10 bases at J, with 13 bases between. The germline gives CDR1 MNHEY, CDR2 SMNVEV (reference sequence). CDR3 amino acids: CASSFLGRGSPLHF. The CDR3 nucleotides read TGTGCCAGCAGTTTTTTGGGGCGCGGATCACCCCTCCACTTT.

In nucleotides, the CDR3 is TGTGCCAGCAGCTATCAGGGGAGCCCTGGAAACACCATATATTTT. Translated: CASSYQGSPGNTIYF. This chain links TRBV5-8 with TRBJ1-3, with D tentatively TRBD1 (6 bases). Between the trimmed V and J ends, which lost 3 bases and 2 bases, there was a span of 12 bases. CDR3 length: 15 amino acids. Per the germline V gene, CDR1 is SGHTS and CDR2 is YDEGEE.

The V gene is TRBV27, the J gene TRBJ2-7, with D perhaps matching TRBD2 (6 bases). The germline V and J ends were trimmed by 2 bases and 1 base, with 18 bases remaining between them. The CDR3 totals 17 residues. From germline, CDR1 is MNHEY and CDR2 SMNVEV (reference sequence). The CDR3 loop reads CASSLRAGSGGSYEQYF. The CDR3 nucleotides are TGTGCCAGCAGTTTAAGGGCCGGGAGCGGAGGGTCCTACGAGCAGTACTTC.